This TCR beta chain was captured in a study of shared clonotypes between healthy human individuals. Study findings and constraints: Measured sharing among donors was expected to vary with sequencing depth. In a few donors, around 5.5% of naive CD4 clonotypes appeared in common. Among the subsets, naive ones generally showed larger estimated richness than memory ones.

The data were produced by immunoSEQ multiplex PCR, yet TCRdb's version contains in-frame clones alone and is incomplete. This table holds approximately 250,000 clones, 50% to 75% found once. Trimming took 3 bases from V and 7 from J; bases not matched to a gene: 7. Germline CDR1 is LNHDA and CDR2 is SQIVND (reference sequence). The CDR3 is 14 amino acids. As for this clone: The antigen remains undetermined.

Sequencing was done on a sample of memory CD4+ T cells sorted from blood. Described subset: CD45RA-negative fraction. The chain joins TRBV19 to TRBJ1-1, with 8 positions matching TRBD1. This clonotype was sampled from a man between 25 and 39 years old in good health. CDR3 sequence: CASSILGTGSEAFF. DNA of the CDR3: TGTGCCAGTAGTATCCTCGGGACAGGCAGTGAAGCTTTCTTT.